This T cell receptor (beta chain) came from a study of cytomegalovirus exposure and HLA in healthy donors. PCR primers comprised 60 Vbeta and 13 Jbeta primers. The assay was immunoSEQ multiplex PCR, and TCRdb's table has in-frame clones only and misses some. The sample holds around 140,000 clones. The V and J ends lost 1 base and 9 bases, in that order; junction bases with no gene match: 6. The CDR3 spans 15 residues. In germline, CDR1 is SEHNR, CDR2 FQNEAQ (reference sequence). The rearrangement links TRBV7-9 to TRBJ2-1; 10 bases map to TRBD2. This TCR derives from a woman aged 18 to 35 in good health and CMV-seronegative. Sequencing was carried out using PBMCs. The DNA for the CDR3 is TGTGCCAGCAGCTTAGGAAGCGGGAGGGCCCGTGAGCAGTTCTTC. Amino acid sequence: CASSLGSGRAREQFF.